This T cell receptor (beta chain) stems from a study of T-cell reconstitution after alpha-beta-depleted transplantation in children. Study findings and constraints: Newly produced T cells mostly provided counts and TCRbeta diversity after one year, as hyperexpanded clones declined.

Many counts were recorded for this clonotype. As yet, its antigen is unknown. The library targeted TCRbeta and was prepared with unique molecular identifiers. Each CDR3 protein is one row after TCRdb ran MiXCR on the PCR reads. The table records 780,000 or so distinct CDR3 sequences, under 20% of them present only once. Sequenced here: PBMCs, mostly from graft donor cells, sampled 360 days after TCRalphabeta/CD19-depleted stem cell transplant. The receptor comes from a male patient younger than 18 who had a stem cell transplant for acute lymphoblastic leukemia, so the T cells may come from the graft donor.

DNA of the CDR3: TGTGCCAGCAGCGTCAGTTGGGATGAGCAGTTCTTC. Its translation: CASSVSWDEQFF. V gene TRBV9 combines with J gene TRBJ2-1; no firm D call. Germline CDR1 is SGDLS and CDR2 is YYNGEE. Trimming left V 2 bases short and J 8 bases short, with 8 bases between. The CDR3 loop spans 12 amino acids. Using reference TRBV9 and TRBJ2-1 for the parts outside the CDR3, the full variable domain is DSGVTQTPKHLITATGQRVTLRCSPRSGDLSVYWYQQSLDQGLQFLIQYYNGEERAKGNILERFSAQQFPDLHSELNLSSLELGDSALYFCASSVSWDEQFFGPGTRLTVL.